This T cell receptor beta chain was recovered during a study of T-cell memory formation after mild COVID-19. Notes on the study in general: Cross-reactive memory appears to have joined, as suggested by some responding clones showing up in pre-infection memory. CD4+ clones that contracted lay mainly in CM and EM; CD8+ ones lay in EMRA.

With 6 bases clipped from V and 4 bases from J, the junction kept 4 bases outside the gene matches. Germline V gene data show CDR1 as SGHRS and CDR2 as YFSETQ. The CDR3 loop spans 13 amino acids. One entry per CDR3 protein, called by TCRdb with MiXCR from the 5' RACE reads. The profile covers 300,000 to 400,000 distinct CDR3 sequences, with 25% to 30% appearing a single time and roughly 14% taken by the ten largest. This clonotype showed up just a few times. No antigen is known for it. J is TRBJ1-1 and V is TRBV5-1, with 9 bases identical to TRBD1. Material for sequencing was PBMCs or a T cell subset sorted from them (not recorded which). The source of this sequence is an adult woman who had mild COVID-19 (a few samples of this study predate the infection). Cell type and time point are not known. The CDR3 loop is CASMLTGGTEAFF. The DNA for the CDR3 is TGCGCCAGCATGCTGACAGGGGGCACTGAAGCTTTCTTT.